This T cell receptor (beta chain) appears in the sequencing data of a study of blood T cell repertoires in COVID-19. Germline V gene sequence: CDR1 SEHNR, CDR2 FQNEAQ (reference sequence). This CDR3 spans 18 amino acids. Residents of about two dozen US areas, aged about 18 to 89 years, made up the participants. The method was immunoSEQ multiplex PCR; TCRdb's version includes in-frame clones alone and lacks a portion of them. This sample yields roughly 300,000 clones, of which 65% to 90% are seen a single time; about 10% belongs to the top ten. About this clone itself: At one of its ends the junction is not consistent with the germline gene, which may arise from a read error.

The source is a woman aged 18-29 years who had recovered from COVID-19. The chain couples TRBV7-9 to TRBJ2-6, with TRBD1 matching 9 bases. The specimen was PBMCs or T cells enriched from blood (not recorded which). The CDR3 reads CASRLASGQGTGANVLTF. CDR3 in DNA: TGTGCCAGCAGGTTAGCTTCGGGACAGGGCACTGGGGCCAACGTCCTGACTTTC.